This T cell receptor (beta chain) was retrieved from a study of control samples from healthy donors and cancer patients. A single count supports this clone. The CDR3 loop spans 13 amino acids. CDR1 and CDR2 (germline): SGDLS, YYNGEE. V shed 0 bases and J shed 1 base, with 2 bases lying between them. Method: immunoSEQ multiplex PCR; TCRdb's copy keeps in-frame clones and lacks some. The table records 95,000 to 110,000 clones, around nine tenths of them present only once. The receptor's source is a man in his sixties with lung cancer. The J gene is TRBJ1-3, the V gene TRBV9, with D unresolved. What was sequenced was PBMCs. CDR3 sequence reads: CASSVESGNTIYF. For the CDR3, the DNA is TGTGCCAGCAGCGTAGAGTCTGGAAACACCATATATTTT.